The 24 T cell receptor beta chains listed next were all sequenced from one sample in a study of T cells after yellow fever vaccination. TCRdb reprocessed the 5' RACE reads with MiXCR, giving one entry per CDR3 protein. Among tens of thousands of distinct CDR3 sequences, about 3.2% were seen once, and the ten largest hold approximately 0.89%. The material was PBMCs, either bulk or a sorted T-cell subset (CD4+, CD8+, memory, or dextramer-sorted; not recorded which), obtained about 49 days after the first yellow fever vaccination. These receptor sequences come from a man younger than 30 who received the YFV17D yellow fever vaccine.

This clonotype showed up many times. The V call is TRBV6-5, the J call TRBJ2-1; D is possibly TRBD2 (6 bases). V was trimmed by 2 bases and J by 5 bases, leaving 19 bases between them. Germline CDR1 MNHEY, CDR2 SVGAGI. This CDR3 is 17 amino acids long. CDR3 in amino acids: CASSYRPLAKGHNEQFF. In DNA form, the CDR3 reads TGTGCCAGCAGTTACCGCCCGCTAGCGAAGGGACACAATGAGCAGTTCTTC.

This clonotype was recorded many times. The chain employs TRBV7-9 and TRBJ1-3, with unresolved D. Germline loops: CDR1 SEHNR, CDR2 FQNEAQ (reference sequence). This CDR3 contains 14 residues. The V gene lost 2 bases and the J gene lost 8 bases, with 13 bases spanning the gap. The CDR3 region is CASSLLSLRDTIYF. CDR3 sequence (DNA): TGTGCCAGCAGCTTACTGTCGCTTCGGGACACCATATATTTT. Complete variable domain (other parts from reference TRBV7-9 and TRBJ1-3): DTGVSQNPRHKITKRGQNVTFRCDPISEHNRLYWYRQTLGQGPEFLTYFQNEAQLEKSRLLSDRFSAERPKGSFSTLEIQRTEQGDSAMYLCASSLLSLRDTIYFGEGSWLTVV.

In its sample, this clonotype was seen many times. In DNA form, the CDR3 reads TGCGCCAGCAGCCGTAATTGGGATCAAGAGACCCAGTACTTC. This sequence encodes CASSRNWDQETQYF. The chain uses TRBV5-1 and TRBJ2-5, with D unclear. Germline CDR1 SGHRS, CDR2 YFSETQ. V lost 4 bases to trimming and J lost 2 bases, with 12 bases between them. This CDR3 comprises 14 residues.

This clonotype was seen many times. CDR3 DNA: TGTGCCAGCAGCGTAGCAGCAGATACGCAGTATTTT. Protein sequence: CASSVAADTQYF. This chain joins TRBV9 and TRBJ2-3; no reliable D call. Germline values: CDR1 SGDLS, CDR2 YYNGEE. This CDR3 contains 12 residues. V lost 0 bases, J lost 4 bases, and 3 bases lay in between. The full variable domain, rest sourced from reference TRBV9 and TRBJ2-3, is DSGVTQTPKHLITATGQRVTLRCSPRSGDLSVYWYQQSLDQGLQFLIQYYNGEERAKGNILERFSAQQFPDLHSELNLSSLELGDSALYFCASSVAADTQYFGPGTRLTVL.

This clonotype was observed many times. V and J are TRBV7-2 and TRBJ2-5; D is ambiguous. The V gene's germline CDR1 is SGHTA and CDR2 FQGNSA. V was clipped by 3 bases and J by 2 bases, with 7 bases between them. The CDR3 is 13 amino acids. The CDR3 protein is CASSLSFQETQYF. CDR3 sequence (DNA): TGTGCCAGCAGCTTGTCCTTTCAAGAGACCCAGTACTTC.

The sample holds many counts of this clonotype. The chain employs TRBV7-6 and TRBJ1-6; 7 bases match TRBD1. CDR1 is SGHVS and CDR2 is FNYEAQ in the germline V gene. This CDR3 has 14 amino acids. With V trimmed by 0 bases and J by 8 bases, 1 base remained unmatched. The CDR3 loop reads CASSLAGGDSPLHF. CDR3 DNA sequence: TGTGCCAGCAGCTTAGCAGGGGGCGATTCACCCCTCCACTTT.

This clonotype was observed at least ten times. V is TRBV20-1 and J is TRBJ1-1, with D unresolved. The germline V gene has CDR1 DFQATT and CDR2 SNEGSKA (reference sequence). This CDR3 comprises 11 residues. The V and J ends lost 3 bases and 8 bases respectively, with 10 bases between them. CDR3 DNA: TGCAGTGCTAGTAAAAACCGGGAAGCTTTCTTT. It is translated as CSASKNREAFF.

Many counts were recorded for this clonotype. V and J are TRBV5-1 and TRBJ2-1, with D unresolved. CDR1 is SGHRS and CDR2 is YFSETQ in the germline V gene. V lost 2 bases, J lost 5 bases, and 8 bases lay in between. This CDR3 spans 13 amino acids. CDR3 nucleotide sequence: TGCGCCAGCAGCTTAGTCAGGAACAATGAGCAGTTCTTC. Protein: CASSLVRNNEQFF.

This clonotype was counted ten times or more. The J gene is TRBJ2-5, the V gene TRBV6-1; D is unresolved. Germline-derived CDR1 and CDR2 are MNHNS and SASEGT. With 8 bases removed from V and 2 bases from J, the gap between germline ends came to 6 bases. The CDR3 length is 11 residues. CDR3 coding DNA: TGTGCCAGCGTGAAGCAAGAGACCCAGTACTTC. Translating it yields CASVKQETQYF.

This clonotype occurred many times. The CDR3 here is CSVRMRGGGTDTQYF. The CDR3 DNA reads TGCAGCGTGAGAATGCGGGGGGGAGGCACAGATACGCAGTATTTT. The chain combines TRBV29-1 with TRBJ2-3; 9 bases match TRBD2. The CDR3 is 15 residues long. Germline trimming cut 6 bases from V and 1 base from J; bases unmatched to any gene: 8. The germline V gene encodes CDR1 SQVTM and CDR2 ANQGSEA.

This clonotype showed up many times. The rearrangement joins TRBV20-1 to TRBJ2-1; 12 nucleotides align to TRBD2. The CDR3 consists of 13 residues. V trimming: 6 bases; J trimming: 8 bases; junction bases outside the gene matches: 5. The V gene's germline CDR1 is DFQATT and CDR2 SNEGSKA (reference sequence). CDR3 coding DNA: TGCAGTGCCCGACTAGCGGGGGTGGATGAGCAGTTCTTC. Protein: CSARLAGVDEQFF.

This clonotype was found many times. V gene TRBV7-3 combines with J gene TRBJ2-2, with D perhaps TRBD1 (5 bases). Germline CDR1 reads SGHTA; CDR2 reads FQGTGA. This CDR3 spans 16 amino acids. V was shortened by 5 bases and J by 0 bases, with 13 bases between the two germline ends. For the CDR3, the DNA is TGTGCCAGCAGCCCCTTTACGACAGCGAACACCGGGGAGCTGTTTTTT. As protein: CASSPFTTANTGELFF.

This clonotype was found many times. The rearrangement uses TRBV29-1 and TRBJ2-1; D remains unclear. This CDR3 is built from 9 residues. Per germline, CDR1 SQVTM and CDR2 ANQGSEA. The V and J ends lost 6 bases and 5 bases respectively, with 2 bases between them. CDR3 bases: TGCAGCGTCGACAATGAGCAGTTCTTC. Its protein product is CSVDNEQFF.

This clonotype has ten or more counts. J is TRBJ2-7 and V is TRBV20-1, with TRBD1 matching over 7 bases. Germline lookup yields CDR1 DFQATT and CDR2 SNEGSKA (reference sequence). The CDR3 consists of 14 residues. The junction had 8 bases not matched to a gene; V was cut back by 2 bases and J by 4 bases. The CDR3 here is CSARQTGSGYEQYF. Here the CDR3 DNA reads TGCAGTGCTAGACAGACAGGGTCGGGTTACGAGCAGTACTTC.

The sample holds many counts of this clonotype. This chain links TRBV30 with TRBJ2-1; 7 bases line up with TRBD2. Germline V CDR1 and CDR2: GTSNPN, SVGIG (reference sequence). The length of the CDR3 is 14 residues. Trimming cost V 0 bases and J 4 bases; bases outside gene matches: 3. The CDR3 reads CAWSVPGGYNEQFF. The CDR3 region has the DNA TGTGCCTGGAGTGTGCCGGGGGGATACAATGAGCAGTTCTTC.

J is TRBJ1-5 and V is TRBV6-1, with D perhaps matching TRBD1 (6 bases). Looked up from germline, CDR1 is MNHNS and CDR2 is SASEGT. The V and J ends lost 8 bases and 3 bases respectively, with 8 bases between them. This CDR3 has 12 amino acids. CDR3 DNA: TGTGCCAGCGGACAGATCAATCAGCCCCAGCATTTT. This gives the protein CASGQINQPQHF.

The chain links TRBV7-3 to TRBJ2-3; D is ambiguous. Per the germline V gene, CDR1 is SGHTA and CDR2 is FQGTGA. The CDR3 loop spans 17 amino acids. The ends were cut back, 1 base at V and 0 bases at J, with 14 bases in the middle. The CDR3 region is CASSLNSPVGSTDTQYF. The CDR3, as DNA: TGTGCCAGCAGCTTAAACTCCCCGGTAGGGAGCACAGATACGCAGTATTTT.

This clonotype has ten or more counts. V and J are TRBV12-3 or TRBV12-4 and TRBJ2-5; D is unresolved. The V gene lost 3 bases and the J gene lost 6 bases, with 2 bases spanning the gap. The CDR3 is 10 residues long. DNA for the CDR3: TGTGCCAGCAGTTTGAAGACCCAGTACTTC. Its protein product is CASSLKTQYF.

This clonotype has a count of ten or more. The rearrangement uses TRBV6-5 and TRBJ1-1; no clear D gene. Germline CDR1 and CDR2: MNHEY and SVGAGI. CDR3 length: 14 amino acids. Deletions cut 6 bases from V and 4 bases from J, with 15 bases between. CDR3 sequence reads: CASRPKVLGTEAFF. The CDR3 DNA follows: TGTGCCAGCAGGCCCAAGGTCTTGGGCACTGAAGCTTTCTTT.

This clonotype was recorded many times. The chain uses TRBV25-1 and TRBJ1-6; no clear D. The CDR3 is 12 amino acids. CDR1 MGHDK and CDR2 SYGVNS come from the germline V gene. Trimming removed 1 base at V and 12 bases at J, with 7 bases between. The CDR3 region is CASSELLLPLHF. CDR3 bases: TGTGCCAGCAGTGAATTATTACTACCCCTCCACTTT.

This clonotype was picked up many times. The chain couples TRBV5-1 to TRBJ2-7; 14 bases line up with TRBD2. V shed 5 bases and J 0 bases; nucleotides not matched to a gene: 16. This CDR3 region has 20 residues. Looked up from germline, CDR1 is SGHRS and CDR2 is YFSETQ. The CDR3 spells CASSSGLAGGTVMTSYEQYF. The CDR3 DNA reads TGCGCCAGCAGTTCCGGACTAGCGGGGGGTACCGTGATGACCTCCTACGAGCAGTACTTC.

This clonotype was seen repeatedly, ten times or more. This chain links TRBV20-1 with TRBJ2-1; tentatively, D is TRBD1 (5 bases). Germline V gene lookup returns CDR1 DFQATT and CDR2 SNEGSKA (reference sequence). CDR3 length: 8 amino acids. The DNA of the CDR3 is TGCAGCCCGGACAATGGGTTCTTC. Protein: CSPDNGFF.

This clonotype was counted many times. This chain uses TRBV3-1 with TRBJ1-2; weak D call: TRBD1 (5 bases). CDR1 is LGHDT and CDR2 is YNNKEL in the germline V gene (reference sequence). The CDR3 runs to 15 residues. Trimming left V 1 base short and J 3 bases short, with 12 bases between. The CDR3 bases are TGTGCCAGCAGCCAAGGGGCGGGGGGGGACTATGGCTACACCTTC. Translated, it gives CASSQGAGGDYGYTF.

The sample holds many counts of this clonotype. The genes are TRBV5-1 and TRBJ2-3; D uncertain. Looked up from germline, CDR1 is SGHRS and CDR2 is YFSETQ. V was shortened by 2 bases and J by 4 bases, with 5 bases between the two germline ends. The CDR3 is made up of 12 amino acids. The CDR3 reads CASSFGPDTQYF. In nucleotides, the CDR3 is TGCGCCAGCAGCTTCGGACCAGATACGCAGTATTTT. Drawing the rest from reference TRBV5-1 and TRBJ2-3, the complete variable domain is KAGVTQTPRYLIKTRGQQVTLSCSPISGHRSVSWYQQTPGQGLQFLFEYFSETQRNKGNFPGRFSGRQFSNSRSEMNVSTLELGDSALYLCASSFGPDTQYFGPGTRLTVL.